This section outlines one T cell receptor beta chain sequence together with its context. Original processing methods: Nucleated cell counts were estimated from reference gene primer amplification. The assay was immunoSEQ multiplex PCR, and TCRdb's table has in-frame clones only and misses some. The V and J calls and clone size were taken over from that table, and D and trimming were inferred from the DNA. The sample contains more than 100,000 clones, 85% of which appear only once. This specimen comes from a study of blood T cell repertoires in COVID-19. On the study more broadly: Samples came from the United States, Italy and Spain, spanning acute and convalescent COVID-19. T cells, B-cell-depleted T cells, or PBMCs supplied cDNA or gDNA.

Germline V CDR1 and CDR2: MRHNA, SNTAGT. This CDR3 comprises 13 residues. J lost 4 bases, V lost 6 bases, and 3 bases had no gene match. The receptor was isolated from a man older than 75 with acute or convalescent COVID-19. Sequenced: peripheral blood. V gene TRBV6-4 combines with J gene TRBJ1-2, with 9 positions matching TRBD1. This CDR3 is CASSGTGSYGYTF. The CDR3 coding sequence is TGTGCCAGCAGCGGGACAGGGAGCTATGGCTACACCTTC.